This is a list of T cell receptor beta chains from one sample in a study of T cell responses to AZD1222 COVID-19 vaccine. Profiling relied on immunoSEQ multiplex PCR, and the TCRdb table lists in-frame clones only, not all of them. The repertoire holds some 140,000 clones, with 86% as singletons. The material was peripheral blood, obtained on day 0 of MenACWY control vaccination. Source of these receptors: an adult in good health. Both conserved end residues are part of each CDR3. A D gene is named only where the DNA matches it firmly. A clone size is listed for some rows: how often the clone was seen (once, few, many), or a class if it is expanded.

d_call,v_call,cdr3_length,clone_size,j_call,cdr3_nt,cdr3_aa
-,TRBV3-1/TRBV3-2,12,-,TRBJ1-5,TGTGCCAGCAGCCAAGAGGGACAGCCCCAGCATTTT,CASSQEGQPQHF
TRBD1,TRBV2,13,-,TRBJ1-6,TGTGCCAGCCTCGGACAGGGCTATTCACCCCTCCACTTT,CASLGQGYSPLHF
-,TRBV5-4,14,-,TRBJ2-5,TGTGCCAGCAGCCGCTCAGGTCTCCAAGAGACCCAGTACTTC,CASSRSGLQETQYF
TRBD1,TRBV2,14,-,TRBJ1-1,TGTGCCAGCAGGGTGGGACAGGTGAACACTGAAGCTTTCTTT,CASRVGQVNTEAFF
-,TRBV11-2,18,-,TRBJ1-2,TGTGCCAGCAGCTCGCTAGGCCACGAAGGGGCTCCCTTCTATGGCTACACCTTC,CASSSLGHEGAPFYGYTF
-,TRBV6-5,12,-,TRBJ1-6,TGTGCCAGCAGAGGGTCTAATTCACCCCTCCACTTT,CASRGSNSPLHF
TRBD1,TRBV5-1,17,-,TRBJ1-1,TGCGCCAGCAGCCCCTACGACAGGGGCCGGGTGAACACTGAAGCTTTCTTT,CASSPYDRGRVNTEAFF
-,TRBV4-3,16,-,TRBJ2-5,TGCGCCAGCAGTCTAAAGGCGGTAGCGGAGGCCGAGACCCAGTACTTC,CASSLKAVAEAETQYF
-,TRBV21-1,14,-,TRBJ1-2,TGTGCCAGCCCGTTAGTATTACGGAGTTATGGCTACACCTTC,CASPLVLRSYGYTF
-,TRBV4-2,13,-,TRBJ1-4,TGTGCCAGCAGTGGGCGGTCGGGTGAAAAACTGTTTTTT,CASSGRSGEKLFF
TRBD1,TRBV27,17,-,TRBJ1-1,TGTGCCAGCAGTTCCGGACAGGGGGCGAATATGAACACTGAAGCTTTCTTT,CASSSGQGANMNTEAFF
TRBD2,TRBV2,15,once,TRBJ2-4,TGTGCCAGCAGTGTGGGGGGGTTGGCCAAAAACATTCAGTACTTC,CASSVGGLAKNIQYF
-,TRBV5-1,14,-,TRBJ2-5,TGCGCCAGCAGCTTGAGCATCAGTGAGGAGACCCAGTACTTC,CASSLSISEETQYF
TRBD1,TRBV10-3,17,-,TRBJ1-5,TGTGCCACCCGTTATGGCGAGGGGGCAGCGAGCAATCAGCCCCAGCATTTT,CATRYGEGAASNQPQHF
-,TRBV6-5,13,-,TRBJ1-2,TGTGCCAGCAGTTCTTCAATGAACTATGGCTACACCTTC,CASSSSMNYGYTF
TRBD1,TRBV10-3,13,-,TRBJ1-5,TGTGCCATTTCCGGGACAGGTGATCAGCCCCAGCATTTT,CAISGTGDQPQHF